This T cell receptor (beta chain) is drawn from a study of pediatric ulcerative colitis. Sequencing was performed with immunoSEQ multiplex PCR; in TCRdb, only in-frame clones are kept and a portion is missing. This sample carries roughly 54,000 clones, more than 75% of them seen once, and the ten largest clones take around 1.5%. This clone was detected only once. Its matching antigen is unknown. Findings and caveats of the study: Clonal expansions reduced rectal repertoire diversity in acute severe colitis.

Per the germline V gene, CDR1 is LNHDA and CDR2 is SQIVND (reference sequence). The CDR3 is 13 amino acids. The V end was cut by 6 bases, the J end by 1 base, with 9 bases between. The V call is TRBV19, the J call TRBJ1-1; D possibly corresponds to TRBD1 (5 bases). The origin of this receptor is a boy aged 5-17 years who was a control in a study of pediatric ulcerative colitis. Source material: blood. The CDR3 is CASRPDRNTEAFF. The DNA of the CDR3 is TGTGCCAGTAGGCCCGACAGGAACACTGAAGCTTTCTTT.